These 26 T cell receptor beta chains came from one sample sequenced in a study of T cell responses to AZD1222 COVID-19 vaccine. The protocol was immunoSEQ multiplex PCR, while the TCRdb copy is restricted to in-frame clones and leaves out a portion. The sample includes about 72,000 clones, roughly 87% of them seen just once. The sequences come from peripheral blood, collected on day 0 of AZD1222 vaccination. The origin of the receptors is an adult in good health.

The chain combines TRBV7-2 with TRBJ1-1, with D tentatively TRBD1 (5 bases). The V end lost 0 bases, the J end lost 1 base, and 18 bases lay between the germline ends. Germline assignment: CDR1 SGHTA and CDR2 FQGNSA. The CDR3 has 18 residues. CDR3 sequence: CASSLALGTKRANTEAFF. CDR3 sequence (DNA): TGTGCCAGCAGCTTAGCGTTGGGGACTAAACGGGCGAACACTGAAGCTTTCTTT.

V is TRBV6-5 and J is TRBJ2-5; 8 nucleotides match TRBD1. The CDR3 runs to 14 residues. In germline, CDR1 is MNHEY, CDR2 SVGAGI. V shed 6 bases and J 2 bases; nucleotides not matched to a gene: 5. The CDR3 sequence: CASSPRQGQETQYF. The CDR3 DNA reads as TGTGCCAGCAGCCCAAGACAGGGGCAAGAGACCCAGTACTTC.

This chain uses TRBV19 with TRBJ1-1, with a weak D call TRBD1 (5 bases). V was shortened by 3 bases and J by 4 bases, with 18 bases between the two germline ends. This CDR3 comprises 16 residues. The germline V gene encodes CDR1 LNHDA and CDR2 SQIVND (reference sequence). The CDR3 sequence: CASSMGGVVPSTEAFF. In DNA, the CDR3 is TGTGCCAGTAGTATGGGGGGAGTGGTCCCGAGCACTGAAGCTTTCTTT.

This rearrangement joins TRBV7-2 to TRBJ1-5; 12 nucleotides align to TRBD1. This CDR3 has 15 amino acids. The germline V gene has CDR1 SGHTA and CDR2 FQGNSA. V lost 5 bases to trimming and J lost 7 bases; unmatched junction nucleotides: 6. CDR3 DNA sequence: TGTGCCAGCAGCCGGGACAGGGGGCGCGAACAGCCCCAGCATTTT. It codes for CASSRDRGREQPQHF.

This rearrangement joins TRBV18 to TRBJ2-5; possible D gene TRBD1, 5 bases. Trimming removed 3 bases from V and 2 bases from J, with 10 bases in between. CDR3 length: 14 residues. Germline assignment: CDR1 KGHSH and CDR2 LQKENI. CDR3 nucleotide sequence: TGTGCCAGCTCACCGCGACAGTTTCAAGAGACCCAGTACTTC. This gives the protein CASSPRQFQETQYF.

This clone was picked up many times. The V call is TRBV7-9, the J call TRBJ2-7; 12 positions agree with TRBD2. J lost 5 bases, V lost 5 bases, and 10 bases had no gene match. This CDR3 has 16 residues. The germline CDR1 and CDR2 sequences are SEHNR and FQNEAQ (reference sequence). The CDR3: CASSPKSGLAGHEQYF. The CDR3 DNA reads TGTGCCAGCAGCCCAAAATCGGGACTAGCGGGCCACGAGCAGTACTTC.

The count of this clone is one. This chain uses TRBV7-9 with TRBJ2-6; a possible D gene is TRBD1 (5 bases). Germline V gene sequence: CDR1 SEHNR, CDR2 FQNEAQ (reference sequence). The CDR3 is 16 amino acids. The V gene lost 6 bases and the J gene lost 4 bases, with 16 bases spanning the gap. As DNA, the CDR3 is TGTGCCAGCAGGGGTGTAGGGGTGGCGGGGGCCAACGTCCTGACTTTC. Its translation is CASRGVGVAGANVLTF. Filled out from reference TRBV7-9 and TRBJ2-6, the complete variable domain reads DTGVSQNPRHKITKRGQNVTFRCDPISEHNRLYWYRQTLGQGPEFLTYFQNEAQLEKSRLLSDRFSAERPKGSFSTLEIQRTEQGDSAMYLCASRGVGVAGANVLTFGAGSRLTVL.

This clone was seen only a few times. The V call is TRBV20-1, the J call TRBJ1-5; TRBD1 is a possible D gene (5 bases). The length of the CDR3 is 14 residues. V gave up 3 bases and J gave up 0 bases, with 9 bases separating them. Looked up from germline, CDR1 is DFQATT and CDR2 is SNEGSKA (reference sequence). The CDR3 here is CSASPGASNQPQHF. The DNA of the CDR3 is TGCAGTGCTAGTCCCGGGGCTAGCAATCAGCCCCAGCATTTT.

The chain employs TRBV19 and TRBJ1-1; D not certain. CDR3 size: 15 residues. Trimming pared 6 bases from V and 2 bases from J, leaving 16 bases between. The germline V gene has CDR1 LNHDA and CDR2 SQIVND (reference sequence). CDR3 residues: CASSPASSGNTEAFF. In DNA form, the CDR3 reads TGTGCCAGTAGCCCAGCCTCGTCGGGCAACACTGAAGCTTTCTTT.

This clone showed up just once. V is TRBV5-5 and J is TRBJ2-1; D is uncertain. This CDR3 comprises 15 residues. Germline values: CDR1 SGHKS, CDR2 YYEKEE (reference sequence). Trimming removed 0 bases from V and 4 bases from J, with 11 bases in between. CDR3 protein: CASSLGTFAYNEQFF. The CDR3 region has the DNA TGTGCCAGCAGCTTGGGGACCTTTGCTTACAATGAGCAGTTCTTC.

The chain uses TRBV19 and TRBJ1-4; a weak D match, TRBD1 (6 bases). This CDR3 has 16 residues. V lost 5 bases and J lost 8, with 21 bases in between. The germline gives CDR1 LNHDA, CDR2 SQIVND (reference sequence). CDR3 sequence reads: CASSDHTPGAREKLFF. In DNA, the CDR3 is TGTGCCAGTAGTGATCATACTCCGGGGGCGAGAGAAAAACTGTTTTTT. Together with reference TRBV19 and TRBJ1-4, the CDR3 gives the full variable domain: DGGITQSPKYLFRKEGQNVTLSCEQNLNHDAMYWYRQDPGQGLRLIYYSQIVNDFQKGDIAEGYSVSREKKESFPLTVTSAQKNPTAFYLCASSDHTPGAREKLFFGSGTQLSVL.

This chain joins TRBV28 and TRBJ1-1; D is ambiguous. From germline, CDR1 is MDHEN and CDR2 SYDVKM. V was cut by 1 base and J by 7 bases, with 16 bases left in between. The CDR3 spans 15 residues. The CDR3 is CASSLLGNTAGEAFF. The CDR3 coding sequence is TGTGCCAGCAGTTTATTGGGGAATACAGCGGGTGAAGCTTTCTTT.

CDR3 in DNA: TGTGCCAGCAGCTTAGGACAGGGACGGGGCGAAAAACTGTTTTTT. This gives the protein CASSLGQGRGEKLFF. This chain joins TRBV7-8 and TRBJ1-4; TRBD1 matches 7 bases. This CDR3 is built from 15 residues. The germline V gene encodes CDR1 SGHVS and CDR2 FQNEAQ. Trimming removed 1 base from V and 8 bases from J; junction bases left unmatched: 7.

This chain connects TRBV9 to TRBJ2-2; 9 bases match TRBD1. This CDR3 contains 16 residues. Trimming took 4 bases from V and 4 from J; bases not matched to a gene: 8. Germline CDR1 and CDR2: SGDLS and YYNGEE. CDR3: CASSPQGARGTGELFF. DNA for the CDR3: TGTGCCAGCAGCCCACAGGGGGCGCGAGGCACCGGGGAGCTGTTTTTT.

The chain employs TRBV28 and TRBJ1-1; possibly TRBD1 for D (6 bases). Trimming removed 2 bases at V and 1 base at J, with 8 bases between. Germline-derived CDR1 and CDR2 are MDHEN and SYDVKM. The CDR3 runs to 14 residues. This CDR3 is CASSLTGANTEAFF. The CDR3, as DNA: TGTGCCAGCAGTTTAACGGGGGCGAACACTGAAGCTTTCTTT.

CDR3 in amino acids: CAVDRTQETQYF. For the CDR3, the DNA is TGTGCCGTCGACAGAACACAAGAGACCCAGTACTTC. The rearrangement uses TRBV2 and TRBJ2-5, with a tentative D call TRBD1 (5 bases). The germline V gene has CDR1 SNHLY and CDR2 FYNNEI. The CDR3 runs to 12 residues. V gave up 11 bases and J gave up 2 bases, with 12 bases separating them.

The J gene is TRBJ1-2, the V gene TRBV2; D possibly corresponds to TRBD1 (6 bases). Trimming took off 6 bases at V and 4 bases at J, with 15 bases between the two ends. CDR3 length: 14 residues. Germline assignment: CDR1 SNHLY and CDR2 FYNNEI. Written as DNA, the CDR3 is TGTGCCAGCAGAGCATTTCTGGACAGCTATGGCTACACCTTC. It codes for CASRAFLDSYGYTF.

V usage is TRBV6-5 and J usage is TRBJ2-7, with D possibly matching TRBD1 (6 bases). The CDR3 has 13 amino acids. The germline V and J ends were trimmed by 10 bases and 7 bases, with 20 bases remaining between them. Germline V gene lookup returns CDR1 MNHEY and CDR2 SVGAGI. CDR3 coding DNA: TGTGCCACTCCAAAAGGTAGGGGGATTGAGCAGTACTTC. Translating gives CATPKGRGIEQYF.

The rearrangement links TRBV19 to TRBJ1-5; possible D gene TRBD1, 5 bases. The germline V gene encodes CDR1 LNHDA and CDR2 SQIVND (reference sequence). The germline V and J ends were trimmed by 11 bases and 9 bases, with 26 bases remaining between them. There are 15 residues in the CDR3. CDR3 DNA sequence: TGTGCCTCTAAGGAGGGGAGTTACACTCGAGGGCCCCAGCATTTT. Encoded protein: CASKEGSYTRGPQHF.

The CDR3 region has the DNA TGCGCCAGCACCACACAGAACACCGGGGAGCTGTTTTTT. Its translation: CASTTQNTGELFF. The rearrangement joins TRBV5-1 to TRBJ2-2; D gene ambiguous. This CDR3 spans 13 amino acids. V was shortened by 6 bases and J by 1 base, with 7 bases between the two germline ends. Germline CDR1 is SGHRS and CDR2 is YFSETQ.

This clone was observed once. The rearrangement links TRBV19 to TRBJ1-6, with no clear D. CDR1 LNHDA and CDR2 SQIVND come from the germline V gene (reference sequence). The CDR3 runs 14 residues. V was clipped by 2 bases and J by 7 bases, with 9 bases between them. CDR3 amino acids: CASSINTRNSPLHF. In DNA form, the CDR3 reads TGTGCCAGTAGTATAAATACAAGGAATTCACCCCTCCACTTT.

The chain recombines TRBV9 with TRBJ2-1; 9 positions match TRBD1. CDR3 length: 15 residues. Trimming cost V 0 bases and J 7 bases; bases outside gene matches: 5. Germline CDR1 reads SGDLS; CDR2 reads YYNGEE. The CDR3 coding sequence is TGTGCCAGCAGCGTAGAGGGACAGGGACTTAATGAGCAGTTCTTC. Protein: CASSVEGQGLNEQFF.

The V gene is TRBV25-1, the J gene TRBJ2-3, with D possibly being TRBD1 (6 bases). In germline, CDR1 is MGHDK, CDR2 SYGVNS. This CDR3 region has 14 residues. V dropped 6 bases and J dropped 4 bases, with 14 bases sitting between them. The CDR3 loop is CASSDQGLPDTQYF. In DNA form, the CDR3 reads TGTGCCAGCAGCGATCAGGGGTTACCAGATACGCAGTATTTT.

The chain recombines TRBV7-8 with TRBJ1-2; D remains unclear. Germline V lookup: CDR1 SGHVS, CDR2 FQNEAQ. Trimming stripped 6 bases from V and 4 bases from J, with 15 bases between. CDR3 length equals 14 residues. The CDR3 sequence: CASSDVPGLYGYTF. DNA of the CDR3: TGTGCCAGCAGTGATGTTCCAGGCCTCTATGGCTACACCTTC. Looking up the rest from reference TRBV7-8 and TRBJ1-2 gives the full variable domain: GAGVSQSPRYKVAKRGQDVALRCDPISGHVSLFWYQQALGQGPEFLTYFQNEAQLDKSGLPSDRFFAERPEGSVSTLKIQRTQQEDSAVYLCASSDVPGLYGYTFGSGTRLTVV.

The V gene is TRBV6-5, the J gene TRBJ1-3; a possible D gene is TRBD1 (5 bases). V lost 2 bases and J 4 bases, leaving 15 bases between the germline ends. Germline assignment: CDR1 MNHEY and CDR2 SVGAGI. The length of the CDR3 is 16 residues. As DNA, the CDR3 is TGTGCCAGCAGTTACGCTCCGGGACCTGGGGGAAACACCATATATTTT. This translates into CASSYAPGPGGNTIYF.

This clone was seen a single time. CDR3 nucleotide sequence: TGTGCCAGCAGCGTAGATAACACTGAAGCTTTCTTT. Translated, it gives CASSVDNTEAFF. The V and J genes are TRBV9 and TRBJ1-1; D is unclear. CDR1 is SGDLS and CDR2 is YYNGEE in the germline V gene. The CDR3 covers 12 residues. V shed 0 bases and J shed 2 bases, with 2 bases lying between them. Together with reference TRBV9 and TRBJ1-1, the CDR3 gives the full variable domain: DSGVTQTPKHLITATGQRVTLRCSPRSGDLSVYWYQQSLDQGLQFLIQYYNGEERAKGNILERFSAQQFPDLHSELNLSSLELGDSALYFCASSVDNTEAFFGQGTRLTVV.